The subject of this entry is one T cell receptor (beta chain). This clonotype appeared a few times. Its antigen specificity is not known. Base qualities were left out, and no much larger clone turns up one base away. Libraries were made using 5' RACE. The sample was run on an Illumina HiSeq 2000. A universal primer binding site was introduced by template switching, and a unique molecular identifier was present in the final cDNA, enabling accurate counting of TCR cDNA molecules. Specific primers in the conserved constant-segment region were used to synthesize first-strand cDNA for TCR alpha and beta chains. To control for contamination, every cDNA library was double barcoded, receiving both a SMART-Mk sample barcode and Illumina barcodes. TruSeq adapter sequences, together with Illumina sample barcodes, were added in two successive PCR steps. Sequencing of the TCR alpha and beta cDNA libraries was done on the Illumina HiSeq platform using custom primers. Per the source publication's procedure: MiGEC was used to process raw reads and extract unique molecular identifiers, and MiXCR was used to find CDR3 positions. For each individual, recombination models were inferred using an EM algorithm with the repgenHMM and IGoR tools. Shared clonotype analysis was performed with the tcR package in R, normalizing sharing by the product of cloneset sizes. To study raw recombination free of thymic and clonal selection effects, out-of-frame nonproductive sequences were analyzed. TCRdb trimmed public reads at Q25 via fastp, called clones via MiXCR and kept in-frame beta chains. For every CDR3 protein sequence, its rows merge into one entry that carries the most common genes and DNA. These V and J calls originate from TCRdb's pipeline instead of the authors' own analysis. Present in this sample are some 710,000 distinct CDR3 sequences, around 5.7% of which were seen just once. The leading ten clones occupy around 1.7% of the sample.

This entry belongs to a study of identical twins (dated by TCRdb to 2016 to 2018). Background on the whole study: TCR alpha and beta repertoires from monozygotic twins, unrelated adults of various ages and cord blood were deep-sequenced to test whether fetal clonotypes persist. Replicate twin experiments were performed at different times using different library preparation protocols to rule out contamination. Paper-wide results and their limitations: Fewer insertions were carried by abundant cord blood beta clonotypes; a weaker similar trend was observed in young adult naive repertoires, while no such trend was observed in memory repertoires. Because the same donors could not be followed over many years, the conclusions relied on cross-sectional statistical analysis. In monozygotic twins, out-of-frame TCR alpha sharing was systematically underestimated by recombination models, although the models agreed with sharing between unrelated individuals. Zero-insertion analyses could be partly confounded by invariant T cells such as MAIT and iNKT, though diverse VJ usage argued against such confounding for most clonotypes. Excess twin sharing in beta out-of-frame sequences was weaker because fewer shared sequences lowered the signal-to-noise ratio. Compared with coincidental sharing between unrelated individuals, out-of-frame TCR alpha sequences shared between twins had an excess of sequences with low generation probability.

There are 16 amino acids in the CDR3, from cysteine to phenylalanine inclusive. CDR3 DNA is the only sequence kept; it has 48 bases, read in frame from the first base. Germline trimming: 5 bases from V, 9 bases from J; junction bases outside gene matches: 13. Every donor in the study was a healthy Caucasian. The study also sequenced three unrelated non-twin adults: a male aged 18 to 29, a male aged 50 to 59 and a female aged 50 to 59. Miltenyi CD45RO+ enrichment and human naive T-cell isolation kits were used to isolate memory (CD45RO+) and naive T cells from PBMC. This TCR came from a man younger than 35 in good health. The receptor chain draws on TRBV12-3 or TRBV12-4 and TRBJ2-1, with 10 central nucleotides matching TRBD2. Sequenced material: naive T cells sorted from blood. The sample's cell subset or site label, in plain terms: cells isolated with a human naive T-cell isolation kit. The nucleotides are TGTGCCAGCAGTCCCTCAGCGGGAGGGCCCTTAGGTGAGCAGTTCTTC. Its protein is CASSPSAGGPLGEQFF.